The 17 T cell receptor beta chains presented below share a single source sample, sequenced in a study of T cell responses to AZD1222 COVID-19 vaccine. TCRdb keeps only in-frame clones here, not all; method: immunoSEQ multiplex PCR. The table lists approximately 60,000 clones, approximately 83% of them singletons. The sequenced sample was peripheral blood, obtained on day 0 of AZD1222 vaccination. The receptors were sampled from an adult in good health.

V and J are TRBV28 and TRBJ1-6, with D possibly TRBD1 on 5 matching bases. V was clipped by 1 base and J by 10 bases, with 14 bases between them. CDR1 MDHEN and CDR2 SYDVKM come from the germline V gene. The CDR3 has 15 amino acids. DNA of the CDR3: TGTGCCAGCAGTTTATTAGGGAGGGGTGGCTCACCCCTCCACTTT. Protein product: CASSLLGRGGSPLHF.

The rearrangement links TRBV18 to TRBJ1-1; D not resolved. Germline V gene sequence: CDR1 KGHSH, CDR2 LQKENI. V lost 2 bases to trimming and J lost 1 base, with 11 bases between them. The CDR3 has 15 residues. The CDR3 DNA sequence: TGTGCCAGCTCACCAGGGTGGGCAGGGAACACTGAAGCTTTCTTT. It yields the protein CASSPGWAGNTEAFF.

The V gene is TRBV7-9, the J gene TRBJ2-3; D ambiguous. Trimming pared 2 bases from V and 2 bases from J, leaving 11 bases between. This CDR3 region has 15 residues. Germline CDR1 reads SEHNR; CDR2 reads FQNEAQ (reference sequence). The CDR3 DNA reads TGTGCCAGCAGCTTATCCCAAGGAGCCACAGATACGCAGTATTTT. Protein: CASSLSQGATDTQYF.

Here the CDR3 DNA reads TGTGCCAGCAGTTTTCCGGTCGGGGGCCTCTATGGCTACACCTTC. This encodes CASSFPVGGLYGYTF. V usage is TRBV28 and J usage is TRBJ1-2; maybe TRBD1 (6 bases). The CDR3 length is 15 residues. The V gene's germline CDR1 is MDHEN and CDR2 SYDVKM. The V end was cut by 3 bases, the J end by 4 bases, with 15 bases between.

This CDR3 is CASSLSSGRADGYTF. CDR3 coding DNA: TGTGCCAGCAGCTTATCCTCAGGCAGGGCGGATGGCTACACCTTC. This chain uses TRBV7-2 with TRBJ1-2; possibly TRBD1 for D (5 bases). Between the trimmed V and J ends, which lost 2 bases and 6 bases, there was a span of 16 bases. The germline V gene encodes CDR1 SGHTA and CDR2 FQGNSA. This CDR3 is 15 amino acids long.

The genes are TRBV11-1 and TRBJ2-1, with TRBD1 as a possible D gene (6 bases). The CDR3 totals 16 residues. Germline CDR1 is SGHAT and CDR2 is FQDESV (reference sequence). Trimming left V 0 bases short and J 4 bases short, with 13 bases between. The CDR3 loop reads CASSLAQGGQYNEQFF. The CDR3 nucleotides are TGTGCCAGCAGCTTAGCGCAAGGGGGACAATACAATGAGCAGTTCTTC.

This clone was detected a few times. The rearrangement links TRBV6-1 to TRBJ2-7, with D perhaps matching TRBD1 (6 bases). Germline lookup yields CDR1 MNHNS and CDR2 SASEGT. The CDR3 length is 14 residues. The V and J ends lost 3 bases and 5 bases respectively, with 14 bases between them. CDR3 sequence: CASSDRGLIDEQYF. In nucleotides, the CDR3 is TGTGCCAGCAGTGACAGGGGTTTGATCGACGAGCAGTACTTC.

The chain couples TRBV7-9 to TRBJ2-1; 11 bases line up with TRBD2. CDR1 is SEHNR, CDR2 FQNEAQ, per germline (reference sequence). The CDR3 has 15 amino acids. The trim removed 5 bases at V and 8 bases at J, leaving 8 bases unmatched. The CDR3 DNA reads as TGTGCCAGCAGCCAGGGGACTAGCGGTCGGGATGAGCAGTTCTTC. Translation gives CASSQGTSGRDEQFF.

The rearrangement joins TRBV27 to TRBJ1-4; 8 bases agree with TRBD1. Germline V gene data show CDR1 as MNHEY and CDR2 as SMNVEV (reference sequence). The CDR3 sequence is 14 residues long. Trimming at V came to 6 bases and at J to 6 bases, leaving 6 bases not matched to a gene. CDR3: CASSYGQGDEKLFF. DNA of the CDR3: TGTGCCAGCAGCTACGGACAGGGCGATGAAAAACTGTTTTTT.

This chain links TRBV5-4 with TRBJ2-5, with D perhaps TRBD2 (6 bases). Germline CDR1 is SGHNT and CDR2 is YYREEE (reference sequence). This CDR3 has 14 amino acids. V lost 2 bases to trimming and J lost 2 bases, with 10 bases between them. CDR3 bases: TGTGCCAGCAGCTTTGAGGCGGGACAAGAGACCCAGTACTTC. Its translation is CASSFEAGQETQYF.

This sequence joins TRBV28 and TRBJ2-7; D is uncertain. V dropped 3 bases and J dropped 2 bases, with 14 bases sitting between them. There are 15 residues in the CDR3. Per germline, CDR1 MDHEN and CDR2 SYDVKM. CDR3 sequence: CASSFIHQSAYEQYF. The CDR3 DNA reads TGTGCCAGCAGTTTTATACACCAGTCAGCCTACGAGCAGTACTTC.

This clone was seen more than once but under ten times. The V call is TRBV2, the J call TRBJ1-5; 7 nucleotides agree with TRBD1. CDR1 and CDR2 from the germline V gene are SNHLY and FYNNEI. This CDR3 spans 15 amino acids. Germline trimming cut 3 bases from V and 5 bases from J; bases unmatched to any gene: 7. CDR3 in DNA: TGTGCCAGCAGTGACCCCACCCAGGGGGATCAGCCCCAGCATTTT. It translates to CASSDPTQGDQPQHF.

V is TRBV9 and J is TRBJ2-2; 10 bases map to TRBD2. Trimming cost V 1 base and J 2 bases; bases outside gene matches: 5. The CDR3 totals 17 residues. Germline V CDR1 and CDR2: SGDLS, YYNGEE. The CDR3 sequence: CASSVWASGSNTGELFF. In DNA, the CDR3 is TGTGCCAGCAGCGTATGGGCTAGCGGGAGTAACACCGGGGAGCTGTTTTTT. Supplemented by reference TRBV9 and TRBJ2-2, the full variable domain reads DSGVTQTPKHLITATGQRVTLRCSPRSGDLSVYWYQQSLDQGLQFLIQYYNGEERAKGNILERFSAQQFPDLHSELNLSSLELGDSALYFCASSVWASGSNTGELFFGEGSRLTVL.

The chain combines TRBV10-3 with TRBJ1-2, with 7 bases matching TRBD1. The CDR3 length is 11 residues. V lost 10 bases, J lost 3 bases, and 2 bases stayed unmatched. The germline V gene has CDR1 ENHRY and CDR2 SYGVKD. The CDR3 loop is CASTGDYGYTF. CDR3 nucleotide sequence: TGTGCCAGTACAGGGGACTATGGCTACACCTTC.

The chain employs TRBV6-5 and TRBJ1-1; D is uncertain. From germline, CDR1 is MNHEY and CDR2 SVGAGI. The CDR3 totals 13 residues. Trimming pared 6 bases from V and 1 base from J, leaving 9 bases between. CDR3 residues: CASSLQRNTEAFF. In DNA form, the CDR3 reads TGTGCCAGCAGCCTACAGAGGAACACTGAAGCTTTCTTT.

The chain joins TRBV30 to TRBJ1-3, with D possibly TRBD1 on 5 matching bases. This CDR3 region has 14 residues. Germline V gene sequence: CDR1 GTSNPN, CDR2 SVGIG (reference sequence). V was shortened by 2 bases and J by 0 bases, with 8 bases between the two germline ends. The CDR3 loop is CAWSSGASGNTIYF. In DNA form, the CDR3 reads TGTGCCTGGAGTAGCGGGGCCTCTGGAAACACCATATATTTT.

For the CDR3, the DNA is TGTGCCAGCAGCGTAGCTACAGGGAAAGAGACCCAGTACTTC. Translating gives CASSVATGKETQYF. This sequence joins TRBV9 and TRBJ2-5; D perhaps matches TRBD1 (6 bases). Deletions cut 0 bases from V and 3 bases from J, with 9 bases between. CDR1 and CDR2 (germline): SGDLS, YYNGEE. The CDR3 runs to 14 residues.